This passage covers 11 T cell receptor beta chains from one sample sequenced in a study of T cells in localized non-small cell lung cancer. The method was immunoSEQ multiplex PCR; TCRdb's version includes in-frame clones alone and lacks a portion of them. There are tens of thousands of clones in the sample; 70% to 90% occur only once, and 22% lies in the top ten. The sample was peripheral blood, taken before any cancer treatment. These receptors were taken from a man aged 40 to 69 with stage I squamous cell lung carcinoma.

The gene calls are TRBV7-2 and TRBJ2-7, with TRBD2 matching 9 bases. V shed 6 bases and J 5 bases; nucleotides not matched to a gene: 8. Germline values: CDR1 SGHTA, CDR2 FQGNSA. The CDR3 is made up of 14 amino acids. The CDR3 DNA follows: TGTGCCAGCAGGGATCAGCGGGAGGCCCACGAGCAGTACTTC. This sequence encodes CASRDQREAHEQYF.

V and J are TRBV6-1 and TRBJ2-5; 10 bases fit TRBD1. Germline V gives CDR1 MNHNS, CDR2 SASEGT. Losses at the gene ends were 6 bases for V and 2 bases for J; bases not matched to a gene: 6. The CDR3 loop spans 15 amino acids. The CDR3 sequence is CASRGTGAQQETQYF. CDR3 sequence (DNA): TGTGCCAGCAGGGGGACAGGGGCCCAACAAGAGACCCAGTACTTC.

V and J are TRBV30 and TRBJ2-1; 7 positions match TRBD2. Trimming took 4 bases from V and 9 from J; bases not matched to a gene: 3. The CDR3 totals 11 residues. From germline, CDR1 is GTSNPN and CDR2 SVGIG (reference sequence). In nucleotides, the CDR3 is TGTGCCTGGACGACTAGCCTTGAGCAGTTCTTC. Protein: CAWTTSLEQFF. Full variable domain (missing parts from reference TRBV30 and TRBJ2-1): SQTIHQWPATLVQPVGSPLSLECTVEGTSNPNLYWYRQAAGRGLQLLFYSVGIGQISSEVPQNLSASRPQDRQFILSSKKLLLSDSGFYLCAWTTSLEQFFGPGTRLTVL.

CDR3 sequence (DNA): TGTGCCAGCAGCGTATCGAGTAGTGGTGAGCAGTTCTTC. Translation gives CASSVSSSGEQFF. V usage is TRBV11-2 and J usage is TRBJ2-1; no firm D call. The V gene lost 5 bases and the J gene lost 9 bases, with 14 bases spanning the gap. This CDR3 is built from 13 residues. CDR1 is SGHAT, CDR2 FQNNGV, per germline.

The chain has TRBV28 and TRBJ1-2, with 12 bases fitting TRBD1. With V trimmed by 2 bases and J by 4 bases, 5 bases remained unmatched. The germline V gene encodes CDR1 MDHEN and CDR2 SYDVKM. This CDR3 spans 16 amino acids. The CDR3 nucleotides read TGTGCCAGCAGTTTACCGGGACAGGGGGCAGGCTATGGCTACACCTTC. As protein: CASSLPGQGAGYGYTF.

This chain uses TRBV13 with TRBJ2-5; 8 bases are shared with TRBD1. The germline CDR1 and CDR2 sequences are PRHDT and FYEKMQ (reference sequence). V dropped 5 bases and J dropped 1; count of bases not matched to a gene: 9. The CDR3 is 16 amino acids. The CDR3 DNA sequence: TGTGCCAGCAGCCCAAGGGGGCAGGGGGCCCAAGAGACCCAGTACTTC. It specifies CASSPRGQGAQETQYF.

The rearrangement uses TRBV28 and TRBJ1-5, with 7 bases aligning to TRBD1. This CDR3 has 17 amino acids. V lost 4 bases and J lost 0; bases outside the gene matches: 9. CDR1 is MDHEN and CDR2 is SYDVKM in the germline V gene. CDR3 sequence reads: CASSSIQGEYSNQPQHF. The CDR3 DNA sequence: TGTGCCAGCAGTTCAATTCAGGGGGAATATAGCAATCAGCCCCAGCATTTT.

The chain employs TRBV19 and TRBJ2-5; 9 bases are shared with TRBD2. V gave up 5 bases and J gave up 4 bases; unmatched junction bases: 8. Germline V CDR1 and CDR2: LNHDA, SQIVND (reference sequence). The CDR3 runs to 15 residues. CDR3 residues: CASSPIAGEGETQYF. The CDR3 DNA sequence: TGTGCCAGTAGTCCAATAGCGGGAGAAGGAGAGACCCAGTACTTC.

V usage is TRBV4-2 and J usage is TRBJ1-2; D is ambiguous. This CDR3 spans 14 amino acids. CDR1 LGHNA and CDR2 YNFKEQ come from the germline V gene. The V end was cut by 4 bases, the J end by 7 bases, with 16 bases between. CDR3 residues: CASSPSEVLGGYTF. CDR3 nucleotide sequence: TGTGCCAGCAGCCCATCGGAGGTTTTAGGTGGCTACACCTTC.

This clone was seen a single time. The V call is TRBV28, the J call TRBJ2-2; D gene uncertain. Germline CDR1 MDHEN, CDR2 SYDVKM. CDR3 length: 13 residues. The V end lost 5 bases, the J end lost 3 bases, and 7 bases lay between the germline ends. The CDR3 DNA sequence: TGTGCCAGCAGTGGCGCGGACACCGGGGAGCTGTTTTTT. It translates to CASSGADTGELFF.

The rearrangement joins TRBV5-4 to TRBJ2-2, with D uncertain. Trimming cost V 2 bases and J 5 bases, with 10 bases left between them. This CDR3 contains 14 residues. CDR1 and CDR2 from the germline V gene are SGHNT and YYREEE (reference sequence). CDR3 sequence (DNA): TGTGCCAGCAGCTTACAAGCCATTACCGGGGAGCTGTTTTTT. Encoded protein: CASSLQAITGELFF.